Given below is one T cell receptor (beta chain) in context. What this receptor recognizes is not known. Its ends do not fully match the called genes, so a read error is possible. The library relied on 5' RACE. Sequenced using an Illumina HiSeq 2500. The second PCR ran for about 6 to 12 cycles and used a J-beta primer mix along with a sample-barcoded 5' primer. A template-switch 5' adaptor carrying 12 random nucleotides introduced a unique molecular identifier onto each TCR beta cDNA molecule. Each sample yielded at least 2.5 million CDR3-containing paired-end reads. First-strand cDNA was synthesized from all RNA with the Mint cDNA synthesis kit, primed by a TRBC-specific oligonucleotide. Following uracil-DNA glycosylase treatment, a first 18-cycle PCR with universal primers M1SS and BC2_uni_R was performed on all cDNA. For the original study's pipeline: Each sample was normalized by randomly selecting 1 million high-quality reads, each carrying a distinct molecular identifier. Reads sharing molecular identifiers were discarded rather than binned into consensus sequences. CDR3 identification, clonotype clustering and error correction used MiTCR with a Q25 quality threshold and the strictest error-elimination algorithm. A nonparametric unseen species model using Euler transformation provided a lower-bound estimate of total TCR beta diversity. Using fastp at Q25 and MiXCR, TCRdb reprocessed the public reads and kept productive beta chains. Identical CDR3 proteins give one entry, which carries the most common genes and DNA. The V and J calls, along with clone size, are taken from TCRdb and not from the paper's own processing. This sample has 850,000 or so distinct CDR3 sequences in its table, and about 30% of those were observed once. The ten biggest clones cover roughly 17% of the sample.

The source of the sample is a study of blood T cells in healthy people across ages (dated by TCRdb to the mid-2010s). The study in broad terms: In model experiments, roughly one uniquely barcoded TCR beta cDNA molecule per two T cells was captured by template switching. For two donors (one aged 18 to 29 and one aged 80 or older), the study analyzed two additional independent replicas of 1 million unique cDNA reads from the same blood draw. To avoid experimental bias, donors of different ages were spread randomly across the sequencing lanes. The donors were split into four age groups: young (average 16 years), middle-aged (roughly 42), aged (roughly 68) and long-lived (roughly 80). Using deep sequencing normalized with unique cDNA molecular identifiers, the study measured how TCR beta repertoire diversity changes with age.

Systemically healthy Caucasian individuals from Russia, some 38 in total and aged roughly 6 to 100 years, were included as donors. Roughly 9 milliliters of peripheral blood were drawn from each donor into EDTA-treated Vacutainer tubes. PBMCs were isolated by Ficoll-Paque density-gradient centrifugation, with at least 7 million obtained per sample. Total RNA, at least 6 micrograms per sample, was extracted from PBMCs with Trizol reagent. The percentages of naive CD45RAhigh/CD27high T cells were determined by flow cytometry on a PBMC aliquot from every donor. The investigation overall reported the following: Because the CMV infection status of the donors was unknown, age-related changes in expanded clonotypes may potentially have been confounded. Compared with the aged group, more naive CD4+ T cells, fewer expanded clones and increased TCR diversity were shown by the long-lived group, suggesting age selection. Estimates of total diversity from one million sequenced T cells were regarded as lower bounds and underestimates. Since profiling was done on bulk unsorted PBMCs, naive and antigen-experienced compartments could not be conclusively compared. The percentage of naive T cells measured by flow cytometry correlated strongly with observed TCR beta diversity. Observed TCR beta diversity per million T cells fell roughly linearly with age, and a significant reduction was already apparent by age roughly 40.

The sequence came from a woman at least 80 years old in good health. Specimen: blood.

The nucleotides are TGTGCCCGCAGCTTTGTCGCGGGGGCCACAGATACGCAGTATTTT. Its translation is CARSFVAGATDTQYF. The V gene is TRBV7-2 and the J gene is TRBJ2-3; the D region possibly corresponds to TRBD2 (7 bases align). CDR1 and CDR2 (SGHTA, FQGNSA) derive from the germline V gene. The CDR3 spans 15 residues, from the cysteine through the phenylalanine. This entry keeps only the CDR3 DNA: 45 bases, framed from base 1.